A single sample gave rise to the 26 T cell receptor beta chains below, sequenced in a study of T cell repertoires in cytomegalovirus infection. TCRdb passed the reads through MiXCR, listing each CDR3 protein once. The sample carries under 70,000 distinct CDR3 sequences, about a third recorded once. These TCRs are of unknown antigen specificity. Source material: PBMCs, sequenced either directly or after in vitro stimulation (not recorded which). The origin of the receptors is a human donor in good health (CMV status not recorded). Some clones in this sample may be carry-over from other donors' samples.

This clonotype has at least ten counts. The chain employs TRBV6-1 and TRBJ2-1; D perhaps matches TRBD2 (6 bases). V lost 4 bases and J lost 1, with 17 bases in between. CDR3 length: 17 residues. Germline CDR1 is MNHNS and CDR2 is SASEGT. In DNA form, the CDR3 reads TGTGCCAGCAGTGGGCTATGGGGGGTAGGGTCCTACAATGAGCAGTTCTTC. Amino acid sequence: CASSGLWGVGSYNEQFF.

This clonotype was seen a handful of times. The genes are TRBV27 and TRBJ1-5; no reliable D call. Per the germline V gene, CDR1 is MNHEY and CDR2 is SMNVEV (reference sequence). The length of the CDR3 is 13 residues. The ends were cut back, 3 bases at V and 3 bases at J, with 6 bases in the middle. CDR3: CASSFSPNQPQHF. The CDR3 DNA is TGTGCCAGCAGTTTCAGCCCCAATCAGCCCCAGCATTTT.

This clonotype was seen more than once but under ten times. The V call is TRBV6-2 or TRBV6-3, the J call TRBJ2-7; 9 nucleotides agree with TRBD1. Trimming cost V 6 bases and J 3 bases; bases outside gene matches: 3. The CDR3 has 13 residues. Germline V gives CDR1 MNHEY, CDR2 SVGEGT. The CDR3 reads CASRETGGYEQYF. In DNA form, the CDR3 reads TGTGCCAGCAGGGAGACAGGGGGCTACGAGCAGTACTTC.

This clonotype was observed at least ten times. The chain carries TRBV7-2 and TRBJ2-7, with TRBD2 matching 11 bases. V was clipped by 4 bases and J by 1 base; unmatched bases: 3. The CDR3 is 15 amino acids. Germline V gives CDR1 SGHTA, CDR2 FQGNSA. The CDR3 reads CASSSSSGGSYEQYF. Here the CDR3 DNA reads TGTGCCAGCAGCTCCTCTAGCGGGGGGTCCTACGAGCAGTACTTC.

In this sample, this clonotype turned up a few times. The chain combines TRBV10-3 with TRBJ2-7; 11 bases match TRBD1. This CDR3 has 16 residues. V dropped 3 bases and J dropped 5; count of bases not matched to a gene: 9. Germline lookup yields CDR1 ENHRY and CDR2 SYGVKD. This CDR3 reads CAISDKIGQGADEQYF. The CDR3 DNA is TGTGCCATCAGTGATAAGATAGGACAGGGGGCAGACGAGCAGTACTTC.

This clonotype has more than one count but fewer than ten. This CDR3 reads CASRRDRGTYEQYF. In DNA, the CDR3 is TGTGCCAGCAGACGGGACAGGGGGACCTACGAGCAGTACTTC. V and J are TRBV7-8 and TRBJ2-7; 11 bases align to TRBD1. The CDR3 is made up of 14 amino acids. CDR1 is SGHVS and CDR2 is FQNEAQ in the germline V gene. With 6 bases clipped from V and 2 bases from J, the junction kept 3 bases outside the gene matches.

The genes are TRBV19 and TRBJ1-5, with D unresolved. Germline lookup yields CDR1 LNHDA and CDR2 SQIVND (reference sequence). This CDR3 region has 13 residues. V gave up 3 bases and J gave up 4 bases, with 7 bases separating them. CDR3 in amino acids: CASSMSTNQPQHF. DNA for the CDR3: TGTGCCAGTAGTATGAGTACTAATCAGCCCCAGCATTTT.

In this sample, this clonotype turned up many times. This chain connects TRBV12-3 or TRBV12-4 to TRBJ1-1; weak D call: TRBD1 (5 bases). The CDR3 contains 18 residues. The V end lost 5 bases, the J end lost 0 bases, and 22 bases lay between the germline ends. For the CDR3, the DNA is TGTGCCAGCAGTCTCGATTGGCAGGGAGATCGTATGAACACTGAAGCTTTCTTT. It encodes CASSLDWQGDRMNTEAFF.

There are many counts of this clonotype. The CDR3 DNA follows: TGTGCCAGCAACTTGGTCGGGAGGGGATACGAGCAGTACTTC. Its protein product is CASNLVGRGYEQYF. The chain is built from TRBV12-3 or TRBV12-4 and TRBJ2-7; 8 bases match TRBD2. With 7 bases clipped from V and 4 bases from J, the junction kept 9 bases outside the gene matches. The CDR3 length is 14 residues.

The rearrangement joins TRBV28 to TRBJ1-2; D possibly corresponds to TRBD1 (5 bases). This CDR3 region has 15 residues. Trimming left V 3 bases short and J 4 bases short, with 15 bases between. Germline CDR1 and CDR2: MDHEN and SYDVKM. CDR3 DNA sequence: TGTGCCAGCAGTTTTCCAGGGTCGGGTAGCTATGGCTACACCTTC. This encodes CASSFPGSGSYGYTF.

This clonotype has just a few counts. The chain recombines TRBV11-2 with TRBJ2-7; 8 nucleotides line up with TRBD2. Germline CDR1 reads SGHAT; CDR2 reads FQNNGV. This CDR3 has 15 amino acids. V lost 5 bases and J lost 2; bases outside the gene matches: 8. The CDR3 region has the DNA TGTGCCAGCAGCGGAGGACTAGCCGCAGCCTACGAGCAGTACTTC. This translates into CASSGGLAAAYEQYF.

The chain recombines TRBV2 with TRBJ2-6; D remains unclear. The V and J ends lost 4 bases and 1 base respectively, with 5 bases between them. Looked up from germline, CDR1 is SNHLY and CDR2 is FYNNEI. The CDR3 has 14 amino acids. The CDR3 DNA follows: TGTGCCAGCAGTGCCCTTTCTGGGGCCAACGTCCTGACTTTC. It is translated as CASSALSGANVLTF. Full variable domain (outside the CDR3, taken from reference TRBV2 and TRBJ2-6): EPEVTQTPSHQVTQMGQEVILRCVPISNHLYFYWYRQILGQKVEFLVSFYNNEISEKSEIFDDQFSVERPDGSNFTLKIRSTKLEDSAMYFCASSALSGANVLTFGAGSRLTVL.

The chain recombines TRBV11-1 with TRBJ2-1; 13 bases match TRBD2. Germline V gene lookup returns CDR1 SGHAT and CDR2 FQDESV (reference sequence). The CDR3 is 14 residues long. Losses at the gene ends were 2 bases for V and 10 bases for J; bases not matched to a gene: 2. DNA for the CDR3: TGTGCCAGCAGCTTAATACTAGCGGGGGGGGAGCAGTTCTTC. Residues: CASSLILAGGEQFF.

V gene TRBV3-1 combines with J gene TRBJ1-1; no firm D call. CDR1 and CDR2 (germline): LGHDT, YNNKEL (reference sequence). CDR3 length equals 15 residues. Trimming removed 3 bases from V and 5 bases from J, with 16 bases in between. The CDR3 DNA is TGTGCCAGCAGCCATGTCCGGGCCCTGGGGACTGAAGCTTTCTTT. This translates into CASSHVRALGTEAFF.

Details on this clonotype: Given a much more abundant clone one base away, this may be a read error. CDR3 nucleotides: TGCAGTGCTGTCAGGTACAATGAGCAGTTCTTC. Protein: CSAVRYNEQFF. The J gene is TRBJ2-1, the V gene TRBV20-1; D is unresolved. Germline CDR1 DFQATT, CDR2 SNEGSKA (reference sequence). CDR3 size: 11 residues. V lost 5 bases and J 4 bases, leaving 6 bases between the germline ends.

This chain joins TRBV6-1 and TRBJ2-3; D not certain. Between the trimmed V and J ends, which lost 4 bases and 0 bases, there was a span of 2 bases. The germline gives CDR1 MNHNS, CDR2 SASEGT. The CDR3 is 12 residues long. The CDR3 here is CASSASTDTQYF. The DNA of the CDR3 is TGTGCCAGCAGTGCAAGCACAGATACGCAGTATTTT.

The chain is built from TRBV20-1 and TRBJ2-7, with 11 bases fitting TRBD1. Germline V CDR1 and CDR2: DFQATT, SNEGSKA (reference sequence). This CDR3 is 13 amino acids long. Trimming cost V 6 bases and J 3 bases; bases outside gene matches: 4. The CDR3 region is CSAWTGGNYEQYF. Written as DNA, the CDR3 is TGCAGTGCCTGGACAGGGGGCAACTACGAGCAGTACTTC.

The rearrangement uses TRBV7-2 and TRBJ2-5; 9 nucleotides align to TRBD2. CDR1 and CDR2 (germline): SGHTA, FQGNSA. Unmatched junction bases numbered 4, after V lost 4 bases and J lost 7 bases. CDR3 length equals 13 residues. The CDR3 is CASSSTSGVTQYF. CDR3 bases: TGTGCCAGCAGCTCGACTAGCGGCGTGACCCAGTACTTC.

This clonotype was picked up many times. The chain uses TRBV4-3 and TRBJ1-3; D is unclear. Looked up from germline, CDR1 is LGHNA and CDR2 is YSLEER. Trimming shortened V by 1 base and J by 0 bases, and 10 bases separated the two germline ends. CDR3 length: 16 amino acids. The CDR3 nucleotides read TGCGCCAGCAGCCAAGCTCCCCCTAGCTCTGGAAACACCATATATTTT. This encodes CASSQAPPSSGNTIYF.

This chain connects TRBV5-5 to TRBJ2-3; the D is unclear. CDR1 and CDR2 (germline): SGHKS, YYEKEE (reference sequence). With 1 base removed from V and 4 bases from J, the gap between germline ends came to 4 bases. This CDR3 comprises 12 residues. For the CDR3, the DNA is TGTGCCAGCAGCTTGTCAGCAGATACGCAGTATTTT. Translated, it gives CASSLSADTQYF.

This clonotype turned up a few times. This sequence joins TRBV12-3 or TRBV12-4 and TRBJ2-3; no reliable D call. V was clipped by 3 bases and J by 1 base, with 8 bases between them. This CDR3 contains 14 residues. CDR3 sequence reads: CASSFAGRTDTQYF. The CDR3 DNA reads as TGTGCCAGCAGTTTCGCAGGTCGCACAGATACGCAGTATTTT.

This clonotype came up a few times. This rearrangement joins TRBV7-9 to TRBJ2-2, with D perhaps TRBD2 (6 bases). CDR3 size: 16 residues. V shed 5 bases and J shed 4 bases, with 17 bases lying between them. The germline CDR1 and CDR2 sequences are SEHNR and FQNEAQ (reference sequence). The CDR3 nucleotides are TGTGCCAGCAGCACGTCTAGCGTATCCATCACCGGGGAGCTGTTTTTT. Protein sequence: CASSTSSVSITGELFF. Full variable domain (rest looked up from reference TRBV7-9 and TRBJ2-2): DTGVSQNPRHKITKRGQNVTFRCDPISEHNRLYWYRQTLGQGPEFLTYFQNEAQLEKSRLLSDRFSAERPKGSFSTLEIQRTEQGDSAMYLCASSTSSVSITGELFFGEGSRLTVL.

This clonotype was seen more than once but under ten times. The genes are TRBV6-5 and TRBJ1-1; no definite D call. The V end lost 5 bases, the J end lost 1 base, and 8 bases lay between the germline ends. Per germline, CDR1 MNHEY and CDR2 SVGAGI. The CDR3 runs 13 residues. The CDR3 coding sequence is TGTGCCAGCAGTCCCGAAGGGAACACTGAAGCTTTCTTT. As protein: CASSPEGNTEAFF.

As for this clonotype: Given a much more abundant clone one base away, this may be a read error. DNA for the CDR3: TGTGCCAACAGCGCTTCAAGGGGACAGAGGAATCAGCCCCAGCATTTT. Protein product: CANSASRGQRNQPQHF. The chain carries TRBV7-8 and TRBJ1-5; the match to TRBD1 covers 7 bases. There are 16 residues in the CDR3. CDR1 and CDR2 (germline): SGHVS, FQNEAQ.

This clonotype was picked up a small number of times. The genes are TRBV6-2 or TRBV6-3 and TRBJ1-1, with D perhaps matching TRBD1 (6 bases). The CDR3 is made up of 14 amino acids. V was clipped by 7 bases and J by 1 base, with 13 bases between them. CDR1 is MNHEY, CDR2 SVGEGT, per germline. The DNA of the CDR3 is TGTGCCAGCACCGAGGAGGGGGGGAACACTGAAGCTTTCTTT. Translating gives CASTEEGGNTEAFF.

This clonotype was observed at least ten times. This rearrangement joins TRBV7-8 to TRBJ2-1; TRBD2 aligns across 10 bases. The CDR3 length is 16 residues. The V gene end was trimmed by 1 base and the J gene end by 4 bases; junction bases not matched to a gene: 4. Germline values: CDR1 SGHVS, CDR2 FQNEAQ. The CDR3 region has the DNA TGTGCCAGCAGCTTAGGTCGACTAGCGGGTTACAATGAGCAGTTCTTC. Translation: CASSLGRLAGYNEQFF.